The clone carrying this T cell receptor beta chain was recorded a few times. As originally analysed: Reference gene primer amplification yielded estimated nucleated cell counts. Measured with immunoSEQ multiplex PCR; TCRdb has only the in-frame clones, and not every one. The V and J calls and clone size come from that table; D and trimming were worked out from the DNA. In the table there are under 450,000 clones, about 89% of which are singletons. Participants' own reports of clinical history determined their cohort assignment. The sample originates from a study of blood T cell repertoires in COVID-19. The overall study: Sites in the United States, Italy and Spain provided acute and convalescent COVID-19 samples. Sample material is recorded as cDNA or gDNA derived from T cells, B-cell-depleted T cells, or PBMCs.

Germline CDR1 SGDLS, CDR2 YYNGEE. V gave up 3 bases and J gave up 0 bases; unmatched junction bases: 11. This CDR3 has 17 amino acids. The chain employs TRBV9 and TRBJ1-2; TRBD1 matches at 7 bases. This receptor was obtained from a young man who had recovered from COVID-19. The sample consisted of PBMCs or T cells enriched from blood (not recorded which). CDR3 sequence (DNA): TGTGCCAGCAGCGCCGCCGGACAGGTAAAAGCTAACTATGGCTACACCTTC. Protein sequence: CASSAAGQVKANYGYTF.